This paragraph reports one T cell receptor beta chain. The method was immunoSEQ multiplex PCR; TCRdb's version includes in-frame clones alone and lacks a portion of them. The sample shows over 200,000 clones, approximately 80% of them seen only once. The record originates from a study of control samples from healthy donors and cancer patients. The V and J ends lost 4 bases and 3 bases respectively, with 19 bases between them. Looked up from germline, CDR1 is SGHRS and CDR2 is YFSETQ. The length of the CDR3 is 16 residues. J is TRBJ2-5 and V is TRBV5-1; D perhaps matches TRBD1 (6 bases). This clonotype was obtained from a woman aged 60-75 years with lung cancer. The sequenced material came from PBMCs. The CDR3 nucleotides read TGCGCCAGCAGCCGGTGGGCTGGACAGTCCAAAGAGACCCAGTACTTC. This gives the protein CASSRWAGQSKETQYF.